This T cell receptor (beta chain) appears in the sequencing data of a study of blood T cell repertoires in COVID-19. The CDR3 runs 14 residues. Deletions cut 1 base from V and 4 bases from J, with 7 bases between. Germline V gene data show CDR1 as SGHTA and CDR2 as FQGNSA. In its sample, this clone was seen a few times. Repertoires were generated with immunoSEQ multiplex PCR, while TCRdb's copy carries only in-frame clones and drops some. The table records approximately 130,000 clones, roughly 81% of them present only once. V is TRBV7-2 and J is TRBJ2-2, with D hard to call. The sample consisted of peripheral blood. The receptor was isolated from a human donor in a cohort sampled during active COVID-19. The CDR3 region has the DNA TGTGCCAGCAGCTTAGACATTTCCACCGGGGAGCTGTTTTTT. Its translation is CASSLDISTGELFF.